The rows below give T cell receptor beta chains drawn from one sample of a study of CD8 T cells in ankylosing spondylitis. TCRdb processed the 5' RACE reads anew with MiXCR; each CDR3 protein has one entry. Here the sample spans approximately 150,000 distinct CDR3 sequences, roughly 30% being singletons. The specimen was synovial fluid, either unsorted or a sorted T cell fraction (not recorded which). The receptors originated from a male donor with ankylosing spondylitis. The CDR3 runs from the conserved cysteine through the conserved F or W. D genes are given only for firm matches. Some rows have no size entry. The others give once, few or many, or a class for an expanded clone.

J	size	D	length	V	CDR3	DNA
TRBJ2-7	-	-	12	TRBV12-3/TRBV12-4	CASSLGGNEQYF	TGTGCCAGCAGCCTCGGAGGCAACGAGCAGTACTTC
TRBJ1-2	few	-	15	TRBV15	CATSSVGRILPGYTF	TGTGCCACCAGCAGTGTCGGGAGAATTCTTCCCGGCTACACCTTC
TRBJ1-1	-	-	12	TRBV2	CASSERDTEAFF	TGTGCCAGCAGTGAACGGGACACTGAAGCTTTCTTT
TRBJ2-6	-	-	16	TRBV7-3	CASSPQVTSGANVLTF	TGTGCCAGCAGCCCCCAGGTGACCTCTGGGGCCAACGTCCTGACTTTC
TRBJ2-1	-	TRBD1	16	TRBV7-2	CASSLEWGQVYNEQFF	TGTGCCAGCAGCTTAGAGTGGGGACAGGTTTACAATGAGCAGTTCTTC
TRBJ2-1	-	-	19	TRBV21-1	CASSPWTSGGRTLYNEQFF	TGTGCCAGCAGCCCCTGGACTAGCGGGGGCCGTACCTTGTACAATGAGCAGTTCTTC
TRBJ1-5	-	TRBD1	15	TRBV27	CATRPGQGAVQPQHF	TGTGCCACGCGACCAGGACAGGGGGCAGTTCAGCCCCAGCATTTT
TRBJ2-1	-	-	14	TRBV14	CASSNGGYYNEQFF	TGTGCCAGCAGTAATGGGGGGTACTACAATGAGCAGTTCTTC
TRBJ2-1	few	TRBD2	15	TRBV11-1	CASSPWTSGSDEQFF	TGTGCCAGCAGCCCTTGGACTAGCGGGTCGGATGAGCAGTTCTTC
TRBJ2-7	-	-	13	TRBV20-1	CSASFPGSYEQYF	TGCAGTGCTAGTTTCCCAGGCTCCTACGAGCAGTACTTC
TRBJ2-5	-	-	13	TRBV5-1	CASSLPGSETQYF	TGCGCCAGCAGCTTACCAGGGTCAGAGACCCAGTACTTC
TRBJ1-1	-	-	15	TRBV25-1	CASSEGGGLNTEAFF	TGTGCCAGCAGTGAGGGCGGCGGCCTAAACACTGAAGCTTTCTTT
TRBJ2-2	few	TRBD1	16	TRBV7-8	CASSSVGQGAFGELFF	TGTGCCAGCAGCTCAGTTGGACAGGGGGCTTTCGGGGAGCTGTTTTTT
TRBJ1-5	few	-	13	TRBV12-3/TRBV12-4	CASSLEGPQPQHF	TGTGCCAGCAGTTTGGAGGGTCCTCAGCCCCAGCATTTT
TRBJ2-1	many	-	13	TRBV14	CASSLPSGSQQFF	TGTGCCAGCAGCCTCCCGTCGGGCTCCCAGCAGTTCTTC
TRBJ1-1	many	TRBD1	16	TRBV12-3/TRBV12-4	CASSSTTWDRVTEAFF	TGTGCCAGCAGTTCAACTACCTGGGACAGGGTGACTGAAGCTTTCTTT